The entry that follows covers one T cell receptor beta chain sequence. Its antigen is currently not known. Within one base of it there is no much larger clone, and no base qualities were kept. This sample is drawn from a study of regulatory dendritic cells for organ transplantation (dated by TCRdb to 2016 to 2017). A note on the overall study: To make regulatory dendritic cells, monocytes were cultured with vitamin D3 on days 0 and 4, plus IL-10 on day 4. Before and after allostimulation with regulatory or mature dendritic cells, TCRbeta repertoires were sequenced from sorted naive and memory CD4+ and CD8+ T cells. On day 6, LPS was added to the DC cultures so that the response of the DCs to a potent maturation-inducing agent could be evaluated.

The TCRbeta CDR3 regions were amplified in a multiplexed two-step PCR with Vbeta-specific forward primers and Jbeta-specific reverse primers. Through the immunoSEQ service, TCRbeta libraries were sequenced on an Illumina instrument. Regarding the original processing steps: IMGT annotation was used to assign V, D and J genes, and synthetic CDR3 analogues were used to correct the counts for multiplex PCR bias. In the immunoSEQ Analyzer, repertoire clonality was calculated as one minus the normalized Shannon entropy. Clonal expansion was defined using Fisher's exact test with Benjamini-Hochberg false discovery rate control and a two-tailed threshold of P<0.01. This immuneACCESS table, as held by TCRdb, lists in-frame sequences with V and J called but not all clones. Of the missing ones, under half trace to an unresolved V gene in checked studies; the others have no known cause. That table is the source of V, J and clone size, and D and trimming were worked out from the DNA. The sample table lists about 5,200 clones, around 79% of them with a count of one. The ten largest clones capture about 19% of the sample.

Study-wide conclusions, independent of this receptor: Of the resting subsets, the one holding the most alloreactive TCR clonotypes was memory CD8+ T cells. In both subjects, allostimulation led to expansion of memory CD8+ clones, though the expansion induced by regulatory dendritic cells appeared to be more limited than that induced by mature dendritic cells. Naive CD4+ and CD8+ T cells showed highly diverse repertoires, whereas memory cells were less diverse and memory CD8+ cells were the most oligoclonal. The authors pointed out considerable heterogeneity between individuals in the alloreactive memory CD8+ T cell pool, and only two subjects were sequenced.

The CDR3 contains 14 residues, cysteine and phenylalanine counted. Only the CDR3 part of the read is kept: 42 bases, read in frame from the first base. Trimming removed 1 base from V and 4 bases from J, leaving 9 bases between the germline ends. Via the germline V gene, CDR1 is SGHTA and CDR2 FQGTGA. Sorted T cell subsets were CFSE-labeled and co-cultured for five to six days with allogeneic regulatory or mature dendritic cells at a 1:10 DC:T ratio. FACS was used to sort CD4+ or CD8+ cells into naive T cells, defined as CD45RA+, and memory T cells, defined as CD45RO+. A couple of healthy control subjects provided the T cells used for TCR sequencing. The Qiagen DNeasy Blood & Tissue Kit was used to extract genomic DNA.

The receptor was isolated from a human donor in good health. Recombination joined TRBV7-3 with TRBJ2-3; no confident D gene assignment can be made. The specimen was memory CD8+ T cells from blood cultured with regulatory dendritic cells. Per the publication, the cell subset or site label means: CD45RO+ memory T cells. The encoded CDR3 is CASSLMLGPDTQYF. In nucleotides, the sequence is TGTGCCAGCAGCTTAATGCTGGGCCCAGATACGCAGTATTTT.